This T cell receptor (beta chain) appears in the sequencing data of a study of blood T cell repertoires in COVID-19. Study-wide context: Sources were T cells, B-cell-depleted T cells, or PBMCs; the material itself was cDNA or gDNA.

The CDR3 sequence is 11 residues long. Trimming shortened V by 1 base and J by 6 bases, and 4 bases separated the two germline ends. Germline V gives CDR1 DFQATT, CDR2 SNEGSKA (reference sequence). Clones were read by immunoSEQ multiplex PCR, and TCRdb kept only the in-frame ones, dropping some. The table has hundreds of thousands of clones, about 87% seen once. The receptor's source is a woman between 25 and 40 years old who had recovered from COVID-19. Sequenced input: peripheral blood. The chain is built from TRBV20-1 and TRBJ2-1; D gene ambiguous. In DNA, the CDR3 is TGCAGTGCTAGAGTCATCAATGAGCAGTTCTTC. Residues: CSARVINEQFF.